These 12 T cell receptor beta chains originate from one sample sequenced in a study of blood T cell repertoires in COVID-19. The assay was immunoSEQ multiplex PCR, and TCRdb's table has in-frame clones only and misses some. The sample consists of 200,000 to 250,000 clones, around 86% of them appearing once. The sequenced sample was peripheral blood. The receptors were gathered from a human donor in a cohort sampled during active COVID-19.

V usage is TRBV19 and J usage is TRBJ1-1; D unresolved. The CDR3 contains 15 residues. The V end lost 8 bases, the J end lost 0 bases, and 16 bases lay between the germline ends. Germline CDR1 and CDR2: LNHDA and SQIVND (reference sequence). CDR3 nucleotide sequence: TGTGCCAGTGGTGGCTTGGGCAACCTGAACACTGAAGCTTTCTTT. It yields the protein CASGGLGNLNTEAFF.

This sequence joins TRBV29-1 and TRBJ1-1; 7 bases agree with TRBD1. The CDR3 extends over 12 amino acids. From germline, CDR1 is SQVTM and CDR2 ANQGSEA. J gave up 1 base and V 7 bases, and 3 bases lay outside the gene matches. The CDR3 spells CSANRGNTEAFF. In DNA form, the CDR3 reads TGCAGCGCAAACAGGGGGAACACTGAAGCTTTCTTT.

V gene TRBV30 combines with J gene TRBJ1-2; the D is unclear. Germline CDR1 reads GTSNPN; CDR2 reads SVGIG (reference sequence). V was cut by 3 bases and J by 4 bases, with 12 bases left in between. CDR3 length: 13 amino acids. CDR3 coding DNA: TGTGCCTGGAGCCCCAGCGGTTCCTATGGCTACACCTTC. Protein sequence: CAWSPSGSYGYTF.

The table lists this clone with a count of one. The chain joins TRBV11-3 to TRBJ2-1; 10 bases match TRBD2. The CDR3 contains 13 residues. CDR1 is SGHNT and CDR2 is YENEEA in the germline V gene. V gave up 4 bases and J gave up 10 bases; unmatched junction bases: 4. The CDR3 region is CASSSSGLAEQFF. CDR3 bases: TGTGCCAGCAGCTCGTCGGGACTAGCGGAGCAGTTCTTC.

The chain couples TRBV5-1 to TRBJ2-7; D is unclear. This CDR3 spans 14 amino acids. Germline V gene data show CDR1 as SGHRS and CDR2 as YFSETQ. Trimming took off 4 bases at V and 6 bases at J, with 17 bases between the two ends. For the CDR3, the DNA is TGCGCCAGCAGCCCTAGTCTCTCTCGTCGCGAGCAGTACTTC. Its protein product is CASSPSLSRREQYF.

The rearrangement links TRBV29-1 to TRBJ2-7; 11 nucleotides align to TRBD1. The junction had 9 bases not matched to a gene; V was cut back by 5 bases and J by 6 bases. Germline loops: CDR1 SQVTM, CDR2 ANQGSEA. This CDR3 has 14 residues. The CDR3 loop reads CSVFFMGTGGEQYF. The CDR3 DNA is TGCAGCGTTTTTTTCATGGGGACAGGGGGCGAGCAGTACTTC.

In its sample, this clone was seen once. The chain joins TRBV4-1 to TRBJ2-7; TRBD1 aligns across 8 bases. The CDR3 is 15 amino acids. V lost 1 base to trimming and J lost 0 bases; unmatched junction nucleotides: 2. Germline CDR1 MGHRA, CDR2 YSYEKL. In nucleotides, the CDR3 is TGCGCCAGCAGCCAAGTGGGACAGGCCTCCTACGAGCAGTACTTC. It encodes CASSQVGQASYEQYF.

The chain links TRBV13 to TRBJ2-2, with TRBD2 matching 8 bases. V dropped 1 base and J dropped 4; count of bases not matched to a gene: 2. Germline V gene data show CDR1 as PRHDT and CDR2 as FYEKMQ (reference sequence). There are 15 residues in the CDR3. CDR3 residues: CASSLDGRATGELFF. The CDR3 bases are TGTGCCAGCAGCTTAGACGGGAGGGCCACCGGGGAGCTGTTTTTT.

The rearrangement links TRBV28 to TRBJ1-2, with 9 bases that match TRBD1. The germline CDR1 and CDR2 sequences are MDHEN and SYDVKM. V shed 6 bases, J shed 4 bases, and the junction held 9 bases outside the gene matches. CDR3 length: 15 residues. This CDR3 reads CASRHPGQGPYGYTF. As DNA, the CDR3 is TGTGCCAGCAGGCATCCGGGACAGGGACCCTATGGCTACACCTTC.

This sequence joins TRBV16 and TRBJ2-5; no definite D call. The V end was cut by 0 bases, the J end by 5 bases, with 4 bases between. Germline assignment: CDR1 KGHSY and CDR2 FQNENV. The CDR3 is 12 amino acids. This CDR3 reads CASSQSGETQYF. Here the CDR3 DNA reads TGTGCCAGCAGCCAATCGGGCGAGACCCAGTACTTC.

The chain has TRBV14 and TRBJ1-2, with D maybe TRBD1 (5 bases). The CDR3 extends over 12 amino acids. CDR1 and CDR2 (germline): SGHDN, FVKESK. Trimming removed 5 bases from V and 4 bases from J, with 8 bases in between. The CDR3 nucleotides read TGTGCCAGCAGCAGGGACTTCTATGGCTACACCTTC. Translation: CASSRDFYGYTF.

The rearrangement uses TRBV30 and TRBJ1-5, with a possible D match to TRBD1 (5 bases). The ends were cut back, 0 bases at V and 4 bases at J, with 7 bases in the middle. Germline V gives CDR1 GTSNPN, CDR2 SVGIG (reference sequence). This CDR3 spans 13 amino acids. The DNA of the CDR3 is TGTGCCTGGAGTGTACAGGAGAATCAGCCCCAGCATTTT. This codes for CAWSVQENQPQHF.